The 26 T cell receptor beta chains reported below all come from one sample, sequenced in a study of T cells after posttransplantation cyclophosphamide. Measured with immunoSEQ multiplex PCR; TCRdb has only the in-frame clones, and not every one. The specimen has about 44,000 clones, none found just once. Source material: PBMCs. These receptors all stem from a man aged 40-55 years in good health, CMV-negative, and a related stem cell transplant donor.

This clone was recorded at least ten times. This chain joins TRBV27 and TRBJ2-1, with D possibly being TRBD1 (6 bases). The length of the CDR3 is 15 residues. Trimming removed 11 bases from V and 6 bases from J, with 23 bases in between. Germline CDR1 reads MNHEY; CDR2 reads SMNVEV (reference sequence). The CDR3 protein is CARGEDSPGVNEQFF. As DNA, the CDR3 is TGTGCCCGTGGAGAGGACAGTCCTGGAGTCAATGAGCAGTTCTTC.

This clone was seen more than once but under ten times. The chain uses TRBV6-4 and TRBJ2-1, with D tentatively TRBD1 (6 bases). V lost 9 bases to trimming and J lost 8 bases, with 14 bases between them. This CDR3 region has 12 residues. Germline CDR1 and CDR2: MRHNA and SNTAGT. CDR3 residues: CARSGEGDEQFF. The DNA of the CDR3 is TGTGCCAGATCAGGGGAAGGGGATGAGCAGTTCTTC.

This clone showed up just a few times. The chain combines TRBV4-1 with TRBJ2-4, with 15 bases lining up with TRBD2. CDR1 is MGHRA and CDR2 is YSYEKL in the germline V gene. Germline trimming cut 0 bases from V and 4 bases from J; bases unmatched to any gene: 13. The CDR3 totals 21 residues. CDR3 amino acids: CASSQDSGTSGGWVPKNIQYF. DNA of the CDR3: TGCGCCAGCAGCCAAGACTCCGGGACTAGCGGGGGGTGGGTTCCGAAAAACATTCAGTACTTC.

The chain carries TRBV18 and TRBJ2-7, with D uncertain. The CDR3 runs to 13 residues. V shed 7 bases and J shed 3 bases, with 13 bases lying between them. Germline values: CDR1 KGHSH, CDR2 LQKENI. Here the CDR3 DNA reads TGTGCCAGCTGCCCCCCAGGTAGCTACGAGCAGTACTTC. Protein sequence: CASCPPGSYEQYF. Full variable domain (rest looked up from reference TRBV18 and TRBJ2-7): NAGVMQNPRHLVRRRGQEARLRCSPMKGHSHVYWYRQLPEEGLKFMVYLQKENIIDESGMPKERFSAEFPKEGPSILRIQQVVRGDSAAYFCASCPPGSYEQYFGPGTRLTVT.

This clone was seen repeatedly, ten times or more. V and J are TRBV7-6 and TRBJ2-5; maybe TRBD1 (5 bases). This CDR3 is 16 amino acids long. In germline, CDR1 is SGHVS, CDR2 FNYEAQ. The V and J ends lost 0 bases and 2 bases respectively, with 13 bases between them. The CDR3 sequence is CASSLAGRVAQETQYF. CDR3 coding DNA: TGTGCCAGCAGCTTAGCTGGCAGGGTGGCGCAAGAGACCCAGTACTTC.

This clone was recorded many times. The chain combines TRBV19 with TRBJ1-4, with a possible D match to TRBD1 (6 bases). This CDR3 spans 13 amino acids. The germline gives CDR1 LNHDA, CDR2 SQIVND (reference sequence). Deletions cut 8 bases from V and 7 bases from J, with 14 bases between. CDR3 region: CASSGRGGEKLFF. Here the CDR3 DNA reads TGTGCCAGTTCTGGGAGAGGGGGTGAAAAACTGTTTTTT. Variable domain in full (rest from reference TRBV19 and TRBJ1-4): DGGITQSPKYLFRKEGQNVTLSCEQNLNHDAMYWYRQDPGQGLRLIYYSQIVNDFQKGDIAEGYSVSREKKESFPLTVTSAQKNPTAFYLCASSGRGGEKLFFGSGTQLSVL.

This clone was recorded at least ten times. The genes are TRBV7-6 and TRBJ2-5; D is ambiguous. V was trimmed by 3 bases and J by 5 bases, leaving 16 bases between them. Germline assignment: CDR1 SGHVS and CDR2 FNYEAQ. The CDR3 totals 15 residues. CDR3 amino acids: CASSFDIDAGETQYF. The CDR3 bases are TGTGCCAGCAGCTTCGATATAGACGCCGGGGAGACCCAGTACTTC.

The table lists this clone with many counts. The rearrangement uses TRBV29-1 and TRBJ1-4; 10 bases agree with TRBD1. The V segment lost 8 bases and the J segment 7 bases; nucleotides outside the gene matches: 7. The CDR3 has 13 residues. The germline CDR1 and CDR2 sequences are SQVTM and ANQGSEA. CDR3 sequence (DNA): TGCAGCTTCAGACAGGGGGCGGGTGAAAAACTGTTTTTT. Translated: CSFRQGAGEKLFF.

This clone showed up many times. The V call is TRBV4-2, the J call TRBJ1-1; 7 bases are a match to TRBD1. Trimming removed 4 bases from V and 0 bases from J; junction bases left unmatched: 17. Germline CDR1 is LGHNA and CDR2 is YNFKEQ. This CDR3 has 19 amino acids. In nucleotides, the CDR3 is TGTGCCAGCAGCCTGGAGTTAAACAGGGGTCTCCAAATGAACACTGAAGCTTTCTTT. It encodes CASSLELNRGLQMNTEAFF.

This clone was counted many times. The chain joins TRBV7-3 to TRBJ2-5; 8 bases fit TRBD2. Germline loops: CDR1 SGHTA, CDR2 FQGTGA. The V gene end was trimmed by 3 bases and the J gene end by 4 bases; junction bases not matched to a gene: 7. The CDR3 loop spans 15 amino acids. The CDR3 sequence: CASSFVGGAGETQYF. As DNA, the CDR3 is TGTGCCAGCAGCTTTGTCGGGGGGGCAGGAGAGACCCAGTACTTC.

This clone was found many times. The rearrangement joins TRBV27 to TRBJ2-1, with D uncertain. The CDR3 totals 13 residues. Germline CDR1 and CDR2: MNHEY and SMNVEV (reference sequence). V lost 4 bases, J lost 6 bases, and 10 bases lay in between. CDR3 in amino acids: CASSSPLINEQFF. The CDR3 DNA sequence: TGTGCCAGCAGTTCCCCTCTAATCAATGAGCAGTTCTTC.

This clone appeared many times. The chain recombines TRBV10-3 with TRBJ2-7; 7 nucleotides match TRBD1. J gave up 5 bases and V 7 bases, and 11 bases lay outside the gene matches. There are 14 residues in the CDR3. The germline V gene encodes CDR1 ENHRY and CDR2 SYGVKD. The CDR3 region has the DNA TGTGCCATCAAGGGGGACAGTACGGTCGACGAGCAGTACGTC. Translating gives CAIKGDSTVDEQYV.

This clone was seen ten or more times. The rearrangement links TRBV9 to TRBJ1-3; the D gene is possibly TRBD1 (6 bases). Germline V lookup: CDR1 SGDLS, CDR2 YYNGEE. With 2 bases removed from V and 5 bases from J, the gap between germline ends came to 14 bases. This CDR3 has 15 residues. Here the CDR3 DNA reads TGTGCCAGCAGCGTCGACTCTGGGGGCCGAAACACCATATATTTT. Protein product: CASSVDSGGRNTIYF. Variable domain in full (rest from reference TRBV9 and TRBJ1-3): DSGVTQTPKHLITATGQRVTLRCSPRSGDLSVYWYQQSLDQGLQFLIQYYNGEERAKGNILERFSAQQFPDLHSELNLSSLELGDSALYFCASSVDSGGRNTIYFGEGSWLTVV.

This clone appeared many times. The chain carries TRBV5-1 and TRBJ2-1; 10 bases are a match to TRBD2. The length of the CDR3 is 17 residues. Germline V gene sequence: CDR1 SGHRS, CDR2 YFSETQ. Germline trimming cut 0 bases from V and 2 bases from J; bases unmatched to any gene: 5. The CDR3 spells CASSLDPTSGAYNEQFF. The CDR3 bases are TGCGCCAGCAGCTTGGATCCCACTAGCGGGGCCTACAATGAGCAGTTCTTC.

This chain joins TRBV7-2 and TRBJ2-5; D might be TRBD2 (6 bases). Germline V gene lookup returns CDR1 SGHTA and CDR2 FQGNSA. The CDR3 length is 13 residues. Trimming pared 7 bases from V and 5 bases from J, leaving 14 bases between. CDR3 sequence: CASTPDGTETQYF. DNA for the CDR3: TGTGCCAGCACCCCGGACGGGACTGAGACCCAGTACTTC.

This clone occurred many times. The chain is built from TRBV18 and TRBJ2-7; 8 bases agree with TRBD1. The CDR3 runs to 14 residues. Germline values: CDR1 KGHSH, CDR2 LQKENI. The V segment lost 3 bases and the J segment 4 bases; nucleotides outside the gene matches: 5. This chain's CDR3 is CASSPGQVRYEQYF. The CDR3 region has the DNA TGTGCCAGCTCACCGGGACAGGTGAGGTACGAGCAGTACTTC.

Ten or more counts support this clone. The chain joins TRBV5-1 to TRBJ1-1; 8 bases match TRBD1. With 3 bases clipped from V and 5 bases from J, the junction kept 6 bases outside the gene matches. The CDR3 consists of 14 residues. Germline values: CDR1 SGHRS, CDR2 YFSETQ. CDR3 nucleotides: TGCGCCAGCAGCTCTTCAGGGGGCCGGACTGAAGCTTTCTTT. Translation: CASSSSGGRTEAFF.

This clone came up many times. The chain is built from TRBV11-2 and TRBJ1-4, with TRBD1 matching over 8 bases. V lost 5 bases, J lost 8 bases, and 13 bases stayed unmatched. Germline CDR1 SGHAT, CDR2 FQNNGV. The CDR3 has 16 amino acids. In DNA, the CDR3 is TGTGCCAGCAGCCCCGTTGTAGGGACAGGCTTAGAAAAACTGTTTTTT. Translation: CASSPVVGTGLEKLFF.

This clone has at least ten counts. The chain uses TRBV7-8 and TRBJ2-7; 13 bases are a match to TRBD2. Germline assignment: CDR1 SGHVS and CDR2 FQNEAQ. The CDR3 totals 19 residues. Unmatched junction bases numbered 17, after V lost 4 bases and J lost 5 bases. CDR3 loop: CASSYPRTSGSGSTDEQYV. In DNA, the CDR3 is TGTGCCAGCAGCTACCCCAGGACTAGCGGGAGTGGTAGTACTGACGAGCAGTACGTC.

This clone has at least ten counts. The rearrangement links TRBV19 to TRBJ1-5; D is perhaps TRBD1 (6 bases). The germline V gene has CDR1 LNHDA and CDR2 SQIVND (reference sequence). Trimming removed 5 bases from V and 4 bases from J, with 15 bases in between. The CDR3 covers 15 residues. CDR3 sequence: CASSLWAGENQPQHF. DNA of the CDR3: TGTGCCAGTAGTCTATGGGCAGGGGAAAATCAGCCCCAGCATTTT.

This clone was recorded many times. The chain combines TRBV6-5 with TRBJ1-2; D uncertain. V was pared by 6 bases and J by 6 bases, with 20 bases between. This CDR3 has 15 amino acids. CDR1 and CDR2 from the germline V gene are MNHEY and SVGAGI. Written as DNA, the CDR3 is TGTGCCAGCAGAATGCCCACGGCCTCCGGGAATGGCTACACCTTC. This encodes CASRMPTASGNGYTF.

In this sample, this clone turned up many times. The chain joins TRBV5-4 to TRBJ1-2; 8 nucleotides line up with TRBD1. This CDR3 has 14 amino acids. Germline CDR1 reads SGHNT; CDR2 reads YYREEE (reference sequence). Germline trimming cut 6 bases from V and 8 bases from J; bases unmatched to any gene: 12. For the CDR3, the DNA is TGTGCCAGCATCCCTACAGGGGGGAAGGACGGCTACACCTTC. It is translated as CASIPTGGKDGYTF.

This clone showed up many times. The gene calls are TRBV11-3 and TRBJ2-7; D is uncertain. Germline assignment: CDR1 SGHNT and CDR2 YENEEA. With 1 base removed from V and 3 bases from J, the gap between germline ends came to 13 bases. CDR3 size: 15 residues. The CDR3 sequence is CASSLAAGLYYEQYV. CDR3 bases: TGTGCCAGCAGCTTAGCAGCTGGCTTATACTACGAGCAGTACGTC.

This clone was detected ten times or more. This rearrangement joins TRBV19 to TRBJ1-2, with 7 bases lining up with TRBD1. The length of the CDR3 is 13 residues. V dropped 5 bases and J dropped 4; count of bases not matched to a gene: 4. CDR1 and CDR2 (germline): LNHDA, SQIVND (reference sequence). CDR3 protein: CASSSSGGYGYTF. CDR3 DNA sequence: TGTGCCAGTAGTTCCTCAGGGGGCTATGGCTACACCTTC.

This clone was seen many times. This sequence joins TRBV6-6 and TRBJ2-1; 8 bases map to TRBD2. The CDR3 loop spans 14 amino acids. V lost 6 bases, J lost 7 bases, and 8 bases stayed unmatched. Germline V gene sequence: CDR1 MNHNY, CDR2 SVGAGI (reference sequence). CDR3 nucleotides: TGTGCCAGCAGGCCCGGACTAGCTTGGAATGAGCAGTTCTTC. This gives the protein CASRPGLAWNEQFF.

The table lists this clone with many counts. The chain combines TRBV4-2 with TRBJ1-3; D gene ambiguous. This CDR3 is 14 amino acids long. The V end lost 0 bases, the J end lost 2 bases, and 5 bases lay between the germline ends. Germline V CDR1 and CDR2: LGHNA, YNFKEQ. CDR3 amino acids: CASSQDRAGNTIYF. The CDR3 nucleotides read TGTGCCAGCAGCCAAGATCGGGCTGGAAACACCATATATTTT.